This is a list of T cell receptor beta chains from one sample in a study of T cells in Graves' hyperthyroidism and ophthalmopathy. TCRdb analysed the multiplex PCR reads with MiXCR anew, one entry per CDR3 protein. The table lists roughly 510,000 distinct CDR3 sequences, 35% to 50% of them singletons. Sequencing input: peripheral blood or thyroid tissue (not recorded which). These receptors were obtained from an adult woman with Graves' disease, either hyperthyroidism or ophthalmopathy (not recorded which). CDR3s include the opening cysteine and the closing phenylalanine or tryptophan. The D gene is left open where the match is weak. Size tells how often a clone was seen (once, few, many) or the class of an expanded clone, and some rows leave it out.

TRBJ1-2	TRBV7-6	few	NA	TGTGCCAGCAGCTTAGGCAGGGCGGCTGGCTACACCTTC	CASSLGRAAGYTF
TRBJ2-7	TRBV20-1	many	TRBD1	TGCAGTGCTAGAGACGAGGGACAGGGGTTATTTAGGCAGTACTTC	CSARDEGQGLFRQYF
TRBJ2-7	TRBV6-5	NA	TRBD2	TGTGCCAGCAGACAGCGGGAGGTTCGGTACTTC	CASRQREVRYF
TRBJ1-6	TRBV25-1	NA	NA	TGCGCCAGCAGCCAATTGGATCTGATCTCCTATAATTCACCCCTCCACTTT	CASSQLDLISYNSPLHF
TRBJ1-6	TRBV19	NA	NA	TGTGCCAGTAGTAAACCGGGACTTAGCAGTTCACCCCTCCACTTT	CASSKPGLSSSPLHF
TRBJ2-2	TRBV20-1	many	NA	TGCAGTGCTAGTCTGGGACATAACACCGGGGAGCTGTTTTTT	CSASLGHNTGELFF
TRBJ2-5	TRBV15	NA	NA	TGTGCCACCAGCAGAGCCGAAGAGACCCAGTACTTC	CATSRAEETQYF
TRBJ1-1	TRBV18	few	NA	TGTGCCAGCTCATCCTACACTCTCACTGAAGCTTTCTTT	CASSSYTLTEAFF
TRBJ1-5	TRBV28	many	NA	TGTGCCAGCGGTCCAGGGTACAATCAGCCCCAGCATTTT	CASGPGYNQPQHF
TRBJ2-7	TRBV6-1	NA	TRBD2	TGTGCCAGCAGAAGGACTAGCGGGACTCAGGAAAGCTACGAGCAGTACTTC	CASRRTSGTQESYEQYF
TRBJ2-7	TRBV19	NA	NA	TGTGCCAGTAGTATTGACGGGGGTGGGTCCTACGAGCAGTACTTC	CASSIDGGGSYEQYF
TRBJ1-2	TRBV20-1	NA	NA	TGCAGTGCTCCGACAGGCGAGTTATACTATGGCTACACCTTC	CSAPTGELYYGYTF
TRBJ2-7	TRBV7-2	many	NA	TGTGCCAGCAGCCGCCGGGGACTCCCCGAGCAGTACTTC	CASSRRGLPEQYF
TRBJ1-1	TRBV25-1	NA	TRBD1	TGTGCCAGCAGATACGGGACAGGGAGGCTGTCGGACACTGAAGCTTTCTTT	CASRYGTGRLSDTEAFF
TRBJ1-5	TRBV2	few	NA	TGTGCCAGCAGTTTAGTTCGGTTCAGGTTAAATCAGCCCCAGCATTTT	CASSLVRFRLNQPQHF
TRBJ1-6	TRBV25-1	many	NA	TGTGCCAGCACACGTAGCTCCTATAATTCACCCCTCCACTTT	CASTRSSYNSPLHF
TRBJ2-5	TRBV7-8	NA	TRBD2	TGTGCCAGCATCAAGACTAGCGGGTATCCACAAGAGACCCAGTACTTC	CASIKTSGYPQETQYF
TRBJ2-5	TRBV29-1	once	NA	TGCAGCGTTGGTGCCCAGCCGGAGACCCAGTACTTC	CSVGAQPETQYF
TRBJ1-1	TRBV19	NA	NA	TGTGCCAGTAGTATATTCGGACGGAACACTGAAGCTTTCTTT	CASSIFGRNTEAFF
TRBJ1-1	TRBV12-3/TRBV12-4	many	TRBD1	TGTGCCAGCAGTCTGGGACAGGTTGTGAACACTGAAGCTTTCTTT	CASSLGQVVNTEAFF
TRBJ1-1	TRBV9	many	NA	TGTGCCAGCAGCGTAGAGGGGACTGAAGCTTTCTTT	CASSVEGTEAFF
TRBJ2-5	TRBV2	NA	TRBD2	TGTGCCAGCAGCCACAGACTAGCGGGCGCCCAAGAGACCCAGTACTTC	CASSHRLAGAQETQYF
TRBJ1-5	TRBV9	many	NA	TGTGCCAGCAGCGTAGGGTCAGGGGTCAATCAGCCCCAGCATTTT	CASSVGSGVNQPQHF
TRBJ1-1	TRBV6-5	many	NA	TGTGCCAGCAGTCCCATGAACACTGAAGCTTTCTTT	CASSPMNTEAFF
TRBJ1-6	TRBV15	few	NA	TGTGCCACCAGCTCCGGGGGTGATAATTCACCCCTCCACTTT	CATSSGGDNSPLHF
TRBJ2-2	TRBV5-1	many	TRBD1	TGCGCCAGCAGCTTTTACAGGGGGGACGGGGAGCTGTTTTTT	CASSFYRGDGELFF
TRBJ1-1	TRBV10-2	NA	NA	TGCGCCAGCAGTGAGTCGATTGTTAGGGCCACTGAAGCTTTCTTT	CASSESIVRATEAFF
TRBJ1-1	TRBV19	NA	NA	TGTGCCAGTAGCTCAGGGACTTCAATGAACACTGAAGCTTTCTTT	CASSSGTSMNTEAFF
TRBJ1-2	TRBV2	few	TRBD1	TGTGCCAGCCTTATGCAGGGGGCAGGCTATGGCTACACCTTC	CASLMQGAGYGYTF
TRBJ2-7	TRBV7-2	NA	TRBD2	TGTGCCAGCAGCTACGTGCCGGGACTAGCGGGGAACGAGCAGTACTTC	CASSYVPGLAGNEQYF
TRBJ1-2	TRBV7-2	once	NA	TGTGCCAGCAGTTCCCAACCCGGGGGCGTCGGCTACACCTTC	CASSSQPGGVGYTF
TRBJ1-4	TRBV4-3	NA	NA	TGCGCCAGCAGCTCACTAGGTCAGACTGCAACTAATGAAAAACTGTTTTTT	CASSSLGQTATNEKLFF
TRBJ1-6	TRBV25-1	NA	TRBD1	TGTGCCAGCAGCTTATATCCCCGAGGCAGGGGGCTGGGATCACCCCTCCACTTT	CASSLYPRGRGLGSPLHF
TRBJ2-5	TRBV29-1	NA	TRBD2	TGCAGCGTTGAGGGACTAGCGGGGTCCCAAGAGACCCAGTACTTC	CSVEGLAGSQETQYF
TRBJ2-7	TRBV7-2	few	NA	TGTGCCAGCAGTTTGATCTCCCCTAGCTCCGAGCAGTACTTC	CASSLISPSSEQYF
TRBJ1-2	TRBV7-9	many	NA	TGTGCCAGCAGCTTATCAGGGAGCGGCTACACCTTC	CASSLSGSGYTF
TRBJ1-1	TRBV6-5	many	NA	TGTGCCAGCAGTTACTTCTGGAGTGGTGAAGCTTTCTTT	CASSYFWSGEAFF
TRBJ1-5	TRBV6-1	many	NA	TGTGCCAGCAGATCGGACGTCGCCGGATCGCCCCAGCATTTT	CASRSDVAGSPQHF
TRBJ2-5	TRBV10-3	NA	NA	TGTGCCATCAGTGAGGAGGGGAGCGGGGAGACCCAGTACTTC	CAISEEGSGETQYF
TRBJ2-7	TRBV6-2/TRBV6-3	NA	NA	TGTGCCAGCAGCATAGGGGGACTTAATTCCTACGAGCAGTACTTC	CASSIGGLNSYEQYF
TRBJ2-5	TRBV10-3	NA	NA	TGTGCCACAAGGATAGGGGTGGAGACCCAGTACTTC	CATRIGVETQYF
TRBJ2-7	TRBV7-7	NA	NA	TGTGCTAGCAGCAAGGCCACGTCCTACGAGCAGTACTTC	CASSKATSYEQYF
TRBJ2-7	TRBV7-9	NA	TRBD2	TGTGCCAGCAGCCCTCTGGGATCTAGCGGGAGCGAGCAGTACTTC	CASSPLGSSGSEQYF
TRBJ2-2	TRBV29-1	NA	NA	TGCAGCGTTGTAGCAAACACCGGGGAGCTGTTTTTT	CSVVANTGELFF
TRBJ2-7	TRBV6-6	many	NA	TGTGCCAGCAGCCGAGTTGGGGGCGGCTCTTACGAGCAGTACTTC	CASSRVGGGSYEQYF
TRBJ1-5	TRBV4-1	many	NA	TGCGCCAGCAGCCAAGAGGGAAATCCCTCACTGCCCCAGCATTTT	CASSQEGNPSLPQHF
TRBJ2-7	TRBV6-5	NA	NA	TGTGCCAGCTCCGCGGGACCCGGAGTCTACGAGCAGTACTTC	CASSAGPGVYEQYF
TRBJ1-1	TRBV30	NA	NA	TGTGCCTGGAGTGTATTGAGAAACACTGAAGCTTTCTTT	CAWSVLRNTEAFF
TRBJ2-5	TRBV7-8	many	NA	TGTGCCAGCAGCTCCTCTTATGCGTCGGAGACCCAGTACTTC	CASSSSYASETQYF